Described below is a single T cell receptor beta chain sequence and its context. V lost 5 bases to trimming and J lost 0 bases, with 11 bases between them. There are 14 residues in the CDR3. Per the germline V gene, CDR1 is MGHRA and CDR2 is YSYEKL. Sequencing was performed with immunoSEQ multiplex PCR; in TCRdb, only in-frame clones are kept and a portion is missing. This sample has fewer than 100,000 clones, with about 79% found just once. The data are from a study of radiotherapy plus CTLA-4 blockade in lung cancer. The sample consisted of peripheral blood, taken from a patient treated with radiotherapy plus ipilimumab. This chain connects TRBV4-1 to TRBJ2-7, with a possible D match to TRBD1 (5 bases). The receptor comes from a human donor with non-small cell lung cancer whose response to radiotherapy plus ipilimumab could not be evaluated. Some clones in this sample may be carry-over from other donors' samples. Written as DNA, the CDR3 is TGCGCCAGCAGCTTAAGGGGTGGCTCCTACGAGCAGTACTTC. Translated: CASSLRGGSYEQYF.